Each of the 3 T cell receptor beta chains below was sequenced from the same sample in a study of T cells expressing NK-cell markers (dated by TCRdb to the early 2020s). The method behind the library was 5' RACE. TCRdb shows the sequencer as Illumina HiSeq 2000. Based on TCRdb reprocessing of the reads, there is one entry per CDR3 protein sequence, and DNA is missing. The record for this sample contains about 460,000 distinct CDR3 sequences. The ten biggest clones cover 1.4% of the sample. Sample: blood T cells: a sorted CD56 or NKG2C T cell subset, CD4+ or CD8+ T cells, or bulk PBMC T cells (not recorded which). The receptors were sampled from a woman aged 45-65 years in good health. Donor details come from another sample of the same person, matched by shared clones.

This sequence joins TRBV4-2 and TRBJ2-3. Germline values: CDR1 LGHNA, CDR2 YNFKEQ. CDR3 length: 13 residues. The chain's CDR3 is CASSQEYRDTQYF.

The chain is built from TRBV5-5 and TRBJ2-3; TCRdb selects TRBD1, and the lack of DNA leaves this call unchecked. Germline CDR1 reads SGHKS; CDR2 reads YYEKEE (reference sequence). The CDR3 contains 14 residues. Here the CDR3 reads CASSPTGRTDTQYF.

CDR3 loop: CASSLAARGLVKNIQYF. The V call is TRBV27, the J call TRBJ2-4; the TCRdb D gene call, TRBD1, has no DNA to confirm it. Germline V CDR1 and CDR2: MNHEY, SMNVEV (reference sequence). The CDR3 runs to 17 residues.